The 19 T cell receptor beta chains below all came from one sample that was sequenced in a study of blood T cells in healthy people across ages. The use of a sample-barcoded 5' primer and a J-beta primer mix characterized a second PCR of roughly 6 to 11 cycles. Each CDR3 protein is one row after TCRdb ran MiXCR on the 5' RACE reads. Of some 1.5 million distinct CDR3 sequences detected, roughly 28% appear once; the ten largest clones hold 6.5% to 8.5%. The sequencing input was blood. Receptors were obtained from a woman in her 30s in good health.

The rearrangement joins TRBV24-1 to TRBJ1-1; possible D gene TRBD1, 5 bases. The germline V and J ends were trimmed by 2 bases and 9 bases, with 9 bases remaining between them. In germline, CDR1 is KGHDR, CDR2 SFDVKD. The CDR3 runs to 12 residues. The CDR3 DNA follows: TGTGCCACCAGTGATTCAACAGGACAAGCTTTCTTT. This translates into CATSDSTGQAFF.

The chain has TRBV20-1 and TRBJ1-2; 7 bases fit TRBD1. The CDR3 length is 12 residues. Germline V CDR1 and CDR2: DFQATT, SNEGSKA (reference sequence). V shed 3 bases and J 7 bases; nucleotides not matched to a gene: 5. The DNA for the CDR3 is TGCAGTGCTAGCGGGACAGTGGCTGGCTACACCTTC. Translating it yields CSASGTVAGYTF.

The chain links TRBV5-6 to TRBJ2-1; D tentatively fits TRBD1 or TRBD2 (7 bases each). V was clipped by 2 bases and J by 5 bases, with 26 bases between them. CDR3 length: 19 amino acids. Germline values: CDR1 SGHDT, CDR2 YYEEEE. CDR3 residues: CASSFGLRGGPIVNNEQFF. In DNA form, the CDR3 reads TGTGCCAGCAGCTTTGGCCTCAGGGGGGGCCCCATCGTTAACAATGAGCAGTTCTTC. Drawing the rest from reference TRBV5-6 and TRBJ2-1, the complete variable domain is DAGVTQSPTHLIKTRGQQVTLRCSPKSGHDTVSWYQQALGQGPQFIFQYYEEEERQRGNFPDRFSGHQFPNYSSELNVNALLLGDSALYLCASSFGLRGGPIVNNEQFFGPGTRLTVL.

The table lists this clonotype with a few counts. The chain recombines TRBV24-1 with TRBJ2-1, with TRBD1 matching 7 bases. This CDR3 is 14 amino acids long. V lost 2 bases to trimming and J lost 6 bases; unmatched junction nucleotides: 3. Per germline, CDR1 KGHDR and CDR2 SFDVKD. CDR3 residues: CATSDWGTANEQFF. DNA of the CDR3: TGTGCCACCAGTGATTGGGGGACAGCCAATGAGCAGTTCTTC.

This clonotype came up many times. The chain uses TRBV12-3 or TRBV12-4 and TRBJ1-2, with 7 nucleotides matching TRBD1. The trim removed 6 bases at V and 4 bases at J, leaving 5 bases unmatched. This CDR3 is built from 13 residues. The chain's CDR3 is CASSQGVGYGYTF. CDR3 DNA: TGTGCCAGCAGCCAGGGGGTGGGCTATGGCTACACCTTC.

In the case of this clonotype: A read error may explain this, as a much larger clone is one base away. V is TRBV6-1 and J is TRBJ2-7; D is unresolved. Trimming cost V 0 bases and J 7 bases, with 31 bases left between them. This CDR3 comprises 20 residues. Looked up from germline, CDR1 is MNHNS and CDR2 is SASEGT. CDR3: CASSEADRNVGSRSYNEQYF. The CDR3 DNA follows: TGTGCCAGCAGTGAAGCGGATCGGAATGTAGGCTCCCGATCCTACAATGAGCAGTACTTC.

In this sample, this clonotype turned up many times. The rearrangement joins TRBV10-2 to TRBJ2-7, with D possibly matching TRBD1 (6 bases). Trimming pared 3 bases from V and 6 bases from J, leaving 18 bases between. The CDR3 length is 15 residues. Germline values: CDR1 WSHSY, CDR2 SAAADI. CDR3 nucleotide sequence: TGCGCCAGCAGTGATACCGGGACAATTCTAGGCGAGCAGTACTTC. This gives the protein CASSDTGTILGEQYF.

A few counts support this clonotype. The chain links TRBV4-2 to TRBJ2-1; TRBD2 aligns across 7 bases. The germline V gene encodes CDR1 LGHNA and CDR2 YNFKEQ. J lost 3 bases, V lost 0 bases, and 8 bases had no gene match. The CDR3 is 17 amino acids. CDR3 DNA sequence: TGTGCCAGCAGCCAAGATCCCCGCGGGGGAATCTACAATGAGCAGTTCTTC. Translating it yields CASSQDPRGGIYNEQFF.

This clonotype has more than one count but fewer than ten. This chain's CDR3 is CAWSETTENQPQHF. The CDR3 region has the DNA TGTGCCTGGAGTGAGACCACCGAGAATCAGCCCCAGCATTTT. The V and J genes are TRBV30 and TRBJ1-5, with no clear D. V shed 1 base and J shed 4 bases, with 11 bases lying between them. This CDR3 has 14 residues. Looked up from germline, CDR1 is GTSNPN and CDR2 is SVGIG (reference sequence).

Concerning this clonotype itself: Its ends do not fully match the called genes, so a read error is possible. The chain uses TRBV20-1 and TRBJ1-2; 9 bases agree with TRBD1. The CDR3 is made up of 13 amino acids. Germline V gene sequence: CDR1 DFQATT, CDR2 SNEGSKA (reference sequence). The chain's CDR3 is CGAIDRGRDGYTF. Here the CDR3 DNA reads TGCGGTGCTATCGACAGGGGGAGAGACGGCTACACCTTC.

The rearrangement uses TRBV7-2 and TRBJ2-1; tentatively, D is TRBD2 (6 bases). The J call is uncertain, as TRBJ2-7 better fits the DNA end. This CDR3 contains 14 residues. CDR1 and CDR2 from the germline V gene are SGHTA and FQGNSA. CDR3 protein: CASAPSSGTCEQYF. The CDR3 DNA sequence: TGTGCCAGCGCCCCGAGTAGCGGTACCTGCGAGCAGTACTTC.

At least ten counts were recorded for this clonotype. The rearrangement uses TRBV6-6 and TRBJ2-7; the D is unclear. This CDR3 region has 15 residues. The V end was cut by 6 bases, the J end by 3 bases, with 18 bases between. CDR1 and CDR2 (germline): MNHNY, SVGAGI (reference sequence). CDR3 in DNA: TGTGCCAGCAGGGAAAACCCAAACCCCAGCTACGAGCAGTACTTC. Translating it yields CASRENPNPSYEQYF.

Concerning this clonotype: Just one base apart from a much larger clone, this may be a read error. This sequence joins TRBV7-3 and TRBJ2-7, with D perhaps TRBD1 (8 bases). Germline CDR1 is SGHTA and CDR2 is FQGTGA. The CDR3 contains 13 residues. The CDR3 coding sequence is TGTACCAGCAGTCCCGACAGGGGAGGGGAGCAGTACTTC. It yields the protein CTSSPDRGGEQYF.

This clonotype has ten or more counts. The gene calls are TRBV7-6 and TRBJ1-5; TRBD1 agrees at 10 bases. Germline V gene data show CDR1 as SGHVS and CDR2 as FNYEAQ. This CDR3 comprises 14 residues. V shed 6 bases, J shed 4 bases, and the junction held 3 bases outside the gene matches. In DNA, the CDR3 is TGTGCCAGCAGTTTGGACAGGGGGAATCAGCCCCAGCATTTT. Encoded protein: CASSLDRGNQPQHF.

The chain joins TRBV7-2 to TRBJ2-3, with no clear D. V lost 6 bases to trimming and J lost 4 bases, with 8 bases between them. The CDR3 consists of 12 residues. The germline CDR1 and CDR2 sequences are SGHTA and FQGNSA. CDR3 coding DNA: TGTGCCAGCAGACCTGTGGCAGATACGCAGTATTTT. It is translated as CASRPVADTQYF.

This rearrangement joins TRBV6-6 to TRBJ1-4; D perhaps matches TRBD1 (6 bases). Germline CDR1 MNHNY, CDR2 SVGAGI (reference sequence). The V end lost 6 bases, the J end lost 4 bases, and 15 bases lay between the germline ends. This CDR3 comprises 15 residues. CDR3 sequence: CASSHRGADNEKLFF. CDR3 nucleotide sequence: TGTGCCAGCAGCCACCGGGGGGCTGATAATGAAAAACTGTTTTTT.

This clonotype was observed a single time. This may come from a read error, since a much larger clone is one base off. CDR3 nucleotide sequence: TGTGCCAGCAGCTTACTAGCGGGGGGCGAACAAGAGACCCAGTTCTTC. It is translated as CASSLLAGGEQETQFF. The chain couples TRBV7-6 to TRBJ2-5; 11 bases map to TRBD2. The end of the DNA is better explained by TRBJ2-1, so the J call may be wrong. Germline V gene sequence: CDR1 SGHVS, CDR2 FNYEAQ. The CDR3 is 16 residues long.

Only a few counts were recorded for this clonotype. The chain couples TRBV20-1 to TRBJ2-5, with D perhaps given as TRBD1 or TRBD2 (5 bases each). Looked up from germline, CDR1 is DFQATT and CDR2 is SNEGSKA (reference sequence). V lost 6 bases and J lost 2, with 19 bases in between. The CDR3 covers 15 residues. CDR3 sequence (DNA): TGCAGTGCCGAGGGGTTAGACGCAGTTCAAGAGACCCAGTACTTC. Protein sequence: CSAEGLDAVQETQYF.

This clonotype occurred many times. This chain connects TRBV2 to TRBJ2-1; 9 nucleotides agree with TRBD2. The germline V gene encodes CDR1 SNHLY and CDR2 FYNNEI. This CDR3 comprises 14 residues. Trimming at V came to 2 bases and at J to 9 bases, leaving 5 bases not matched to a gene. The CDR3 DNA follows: TGTGCCAGCAGTGAACTCGCGGGGGGGAGTGAGCAGTTCTTC. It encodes CASSELAGGSEQFF.